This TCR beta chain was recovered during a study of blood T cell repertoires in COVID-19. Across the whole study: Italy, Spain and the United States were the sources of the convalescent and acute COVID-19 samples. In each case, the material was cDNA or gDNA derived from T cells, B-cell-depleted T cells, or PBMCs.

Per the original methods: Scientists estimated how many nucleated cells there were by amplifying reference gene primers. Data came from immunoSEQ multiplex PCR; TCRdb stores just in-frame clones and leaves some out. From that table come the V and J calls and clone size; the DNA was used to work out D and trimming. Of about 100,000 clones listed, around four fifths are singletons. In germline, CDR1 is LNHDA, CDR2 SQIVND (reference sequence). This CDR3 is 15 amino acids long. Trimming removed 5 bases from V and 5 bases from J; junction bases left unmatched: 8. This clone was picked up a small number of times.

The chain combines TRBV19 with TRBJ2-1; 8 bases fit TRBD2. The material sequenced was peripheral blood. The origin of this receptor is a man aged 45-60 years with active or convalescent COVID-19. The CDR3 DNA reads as TGTGCCAGTAGTCCGATTAGCGGGGCGGACAATGAGCAGTTCTTC. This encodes CASSPISGADNEQFF.